This is a list of T cell receptor beta chains from one sample in a study of blood T cell repertoires in COVID-19. The assay was immunoSEQ multiplex PCR, and TCRdb's table has in-frame clones only and misses some. The table includes about 30,000 clones, about 83% detected once. The sequencing sample was made of peripheral blood. Receptor source: a human donor in a cohort sampled during active COVID-19. Both conserved end residues are part of each CDR3. The D gene is left open where the match is weak. For some rows the clone size is stated as once, few or many, or as a class when expanded; others skip it.

>.|TRBJ1-2|TRBV19|.
TGTGCCAGTAGTTCTCTTTTGGGCTACTATGGCTACACCTTC
CASSSLLGYYGYTF
>TRBD2|TRBJ2-1|TRBV27|.
TGTGCCAGCAGTTTAGCGGGAGGGCCTTACAATGAGCAGTTCTTC
CASSLAGGPYNEQFF
>TRBD1|TRBJ1-2|TRBV15|.
TGTGCCACCAGCAGATGGGACAGGGGAAACTATGGCTACACCTTC
CATSRWDRGNYGYTF
>TRBD2|TRBJ2-1|TRBV28|.
TGTGCCAGCAGTCAGGGACTAGTCACCGAGAATGAGCAGTTCTTC
CASSQGLVTENEQFF
>.|TRBJ1-5|TRBV19|.
TGTGCCAGCATGAGAAACACAGGGTTCGAACAGCCCCAGCATTTT
CASMRNTGFEQPQHF
>TRBD2|TRBJ2-1|TRBV7-2|.
TGTGCCAGCAGCAGCCGGCGGGGGGGCCAGAATGAGCAGTTCTTC
CASSSRRGGQNEQFF
>TRBD2|TRBJ2-2|TRBV5-4|.
TGTGCCGAGGGGACTAGCGGGGATACCGGGGAGCTGTTTTTT
CAEGTSGDTGELFF
>.|TRBJ2-7|TRBV3-1/TRBV3-2|.
TGTGCCAGCAGCCGCGTTTCCTACGAGCAGTACTTC
CASSRVSYEQYF
>TRBD2|TRBJ2-7|TRBV5-8|.
TGTGCCAGCAGCCAGCTAGCGGTAAGCTCCTACGAGCAGTACTTC
CASSQLAVSSYEQYF
>.|TRBJ2-5|TRBV5-4|.
TGTGCCAGCAGCTCTGAGGCGCGAGAGACCCAGTACTTC
CASSSEARETQYF
>TRBD1|TRBJ1-5|TRBV4-2|.
TGTGCCAGCAGCCAAGATCCCGGGACAGTCGGAATACTCCAGCCCCAGCATTTT
CASSQDPGTVGILQPQHF
>TRBD1|TRBJ1-6|TRBV5-1|.
TGCGCCAGCAGCTTTGGGACAGGGAGGCCTGCAAACTCACCCCTCCACTTT
CASSFGTGRPANSPLHF
>TRBD1|TRBJ2-3|TRBV5-1|.
TGCGCCAGCAGCTTTGGACAGGACACAGATACGCAGTATTTT
CASSFGQDTDTQYF
>.|TRBJ2-7|TRBV10-1|.
TGCGCCACCGGTAGCACAGGCCCACCCTACGAGCAGTACTTC
CATGSTGPPYEQYF
>.|TRBJ1-3|TRBV10-3|few
TGTGCCATCAGTGACCCCGCTACAAGCGGTGGAAACACCATATATTTT
CAISDPATSGGNTIYF
>TRBD1|TRBJ2-6|TRBV18|.
TGTGCCAGCTCCCTACAGGGGGCGAGCTCTGGGGCCAACGTCCTGACTTTC
CASSLQGASSGANVLTF
>TRBD1|TRBJ1-3|TRBV7-2|.
TGTGCCAGCAGCTCGACCGGCGACAGGGGTTCCACCATATATTTT
CASSSTGDRGSTIYF
>TRBD2|TRBJ2-5|TRBV28|.
TGTGCCAGCAGTTTAAATCCGGGAGGGCAAGAGACCCAGTACTTC
CASSLNPGGQETQYF
>TRBD1|TRBJ2-2|TRBV5-6|.
TGTGCCAGCAGCTCACAGGGGGCGCCTTTAGGGGAGCTGTTTTTT
CASSSQGAPLGELFF
>TRBD2|TRBJ2-3|TRBV3-1/TRBV3-2|.
TGTGCCAGCAGCCAAACTAGCGGAGGCACAGATACGCAGTATTTT
CASSQTSGGTDTQYF
>.|TRBJ2-3|TRBV29-1|.
TGCAGCGTCAGTAGAGGGAGCACAGATACGCAGTATTTT
CSVSRGSTDTQYF
>.|TRBJ1-1|TRBV11-2|.
TGTGCCAGCAGCGCCCAGTTTGGAGCTTTCTTT
CASSAQFGAFF
>.|TRBJ2-1|TRBV28|.
TGTGCCAGCAAAGATGGCAGGGCGAATGAGCAGTTCTTC
CASKDGRANEQFF
>TRBD1|TRBJ1-6|TRBV3-1/TRBV3-2|once
TGTGCCAGCAGCCAGATGACAGGGCCCAATTCACCCCTCCACTTT
CASSQMTGPNSPLHF
>.|TRBJ1-5|TRBV27|once
TGTGCCAGCAGTTTATCTTGGTTAGATCAGCCCCAGCATTTT
CASSLSWLDQPQHF
>.|TRBJ2-7|TRBV15|.
TGTGCCACCAGCAGACAGGGGGGCTTTTCCTACGAGCAGTACTTC
CATSRQGGFSYEQYF
>TRBD2|TRBJ2-3|TRBV2|.
TGTGCCAGCACTCCTTTACTAGCGGGAGTTATAAGCACAGATACGCAGTATTTT
CASTPLLAGVISTDTQYF
>.|TRBJ1-5|TRBV18|few
TGTGCCAGCTCACCGCGGACAAGCACTAATAGCAATCAGCCCCAGCATTTT
CASSPRTSTNSNQPQHF
>.|TRBJ1-1|TRBV6-5|once
TGTGCCAGCAGTCCGGAGTTTTTGAACACTGAAGCTTTCTTT
CASSPEFLNTEAFF
>.|TRBJ1-1|TRBV2|.
TGTGCCAGCAACCCTCCAGGGGAGGGCACTGAAGCTTTCTTT
CASNPPGEGTEAFF
>TRBD1|TRBJ1-6|TRBV6-5|.
TGTGCCACCCGGAGGGACAGCTATAATTCACCCCTCCACTTT
CATRRDSYNSPLHF
>TRBD2|TRBJ2-7|TRBV20-1|once
TGCAGTGCTAGTTCGTCGGCTAGCGGGTTCTACGAGCAGTACTTC
CSASSSASGFYEQYF
>.|TRBJ1-1|TRBV29-1|.
TGCAGCGTTGAAGTTGGGCTGAACACTGAAGCTTTCTTT
CSVEVGLNTEAFF
>TRBD2|TRBJ2-3|TRBV27|.
TGTGCCAGCAGTTTATATCCTAGCGGGAGGCCAGATACGCAGTATTTT
CASSLYPSGRPDTQYF
>TRBD1|TRBJ1-1|TRBV6-5|.
TGTGCCAGCAGTTACTTGACCGGGACAGGGAACACTGAAGCTTTCTTT
CASSYLTGTGNTEAFF
>TRBD1|TRBJ2-3|TRBV5-6|.
TGTGCCAGCAGCTTGGCCGGACAGGGCATCACAGATACGCAGTATTTT
CASSLAGQGITDTQYF
>.|TRBJ1-1|TRBV21-1|.
TGTGCCAGCAGCATGTTGCCGGGACAGGGGGGGACGAACACTGAAGCTTTCTTT
CASSMLPGQGGTNTEAFF
>.|TRBJ1-2|TRBV14|.
TGTGCCAGCAGCCAAGCGAGAGAGGGGGTCTATGGCTACACCTTC
CASSQAREGVYGYTF
>.|TRBJ2-7|TRBV7-2|.
TGTGCCAGCAGCTTAGCTCCCCAAACCTACGAGCAGTACTTC
CASSLAPQTYEQYF
>.|TRBJ1-2|TRBV30|.
TGTGCCTGGAGTGGACAGAACTATGGCTACACCTTC
CAWSGQNYGYTF